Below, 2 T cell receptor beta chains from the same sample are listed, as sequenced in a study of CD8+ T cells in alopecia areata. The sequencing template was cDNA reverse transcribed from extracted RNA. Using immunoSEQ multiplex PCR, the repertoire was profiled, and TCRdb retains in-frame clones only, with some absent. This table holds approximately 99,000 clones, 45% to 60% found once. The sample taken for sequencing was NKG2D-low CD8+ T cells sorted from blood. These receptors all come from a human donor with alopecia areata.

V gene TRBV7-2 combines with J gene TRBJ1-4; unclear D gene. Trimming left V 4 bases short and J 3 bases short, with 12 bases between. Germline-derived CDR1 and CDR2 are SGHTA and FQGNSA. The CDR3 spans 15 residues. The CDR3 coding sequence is TGTGCCAGCAGCTCCCGACCGGGGTCTAATGAAAAACTGTTTTTT. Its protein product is CASSSRPGSNEKLFF.

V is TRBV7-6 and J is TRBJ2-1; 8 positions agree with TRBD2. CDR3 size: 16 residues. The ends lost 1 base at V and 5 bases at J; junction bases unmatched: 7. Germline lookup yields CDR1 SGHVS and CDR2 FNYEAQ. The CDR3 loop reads CASSLVGGRTNNEQFF. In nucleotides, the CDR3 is TGTGCCAGCAGCTTAGTAGGCGGGAGGACAAACAATGAGCAGTTCTTC.